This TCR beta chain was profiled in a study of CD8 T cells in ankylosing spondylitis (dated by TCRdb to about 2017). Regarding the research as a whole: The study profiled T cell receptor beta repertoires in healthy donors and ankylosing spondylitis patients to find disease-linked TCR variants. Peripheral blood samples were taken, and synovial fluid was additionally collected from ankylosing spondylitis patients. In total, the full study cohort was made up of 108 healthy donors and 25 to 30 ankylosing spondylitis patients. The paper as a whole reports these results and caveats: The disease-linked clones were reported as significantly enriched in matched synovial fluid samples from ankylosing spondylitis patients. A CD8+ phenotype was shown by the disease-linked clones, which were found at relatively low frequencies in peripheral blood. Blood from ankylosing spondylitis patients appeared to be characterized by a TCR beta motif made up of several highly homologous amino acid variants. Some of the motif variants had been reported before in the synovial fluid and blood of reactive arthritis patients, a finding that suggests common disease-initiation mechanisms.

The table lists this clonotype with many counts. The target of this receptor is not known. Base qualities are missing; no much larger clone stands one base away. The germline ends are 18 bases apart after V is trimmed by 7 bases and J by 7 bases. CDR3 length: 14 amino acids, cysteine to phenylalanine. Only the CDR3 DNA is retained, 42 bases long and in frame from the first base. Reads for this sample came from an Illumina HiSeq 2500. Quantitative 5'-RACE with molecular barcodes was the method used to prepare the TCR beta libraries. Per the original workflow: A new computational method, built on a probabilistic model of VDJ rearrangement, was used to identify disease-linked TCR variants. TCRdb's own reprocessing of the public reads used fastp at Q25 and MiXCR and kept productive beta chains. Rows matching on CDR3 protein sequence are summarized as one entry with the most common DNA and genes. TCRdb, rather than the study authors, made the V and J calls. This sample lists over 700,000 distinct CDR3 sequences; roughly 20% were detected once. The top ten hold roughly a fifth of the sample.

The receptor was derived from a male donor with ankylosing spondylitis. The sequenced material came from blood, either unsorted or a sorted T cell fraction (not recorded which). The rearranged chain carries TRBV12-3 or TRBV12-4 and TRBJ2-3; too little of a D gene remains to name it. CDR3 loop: CASTLGSVSNTQYF. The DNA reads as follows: TGTGCCAGCACCTTAGGGTCTGTATCGAATACGCAGTATTTT.